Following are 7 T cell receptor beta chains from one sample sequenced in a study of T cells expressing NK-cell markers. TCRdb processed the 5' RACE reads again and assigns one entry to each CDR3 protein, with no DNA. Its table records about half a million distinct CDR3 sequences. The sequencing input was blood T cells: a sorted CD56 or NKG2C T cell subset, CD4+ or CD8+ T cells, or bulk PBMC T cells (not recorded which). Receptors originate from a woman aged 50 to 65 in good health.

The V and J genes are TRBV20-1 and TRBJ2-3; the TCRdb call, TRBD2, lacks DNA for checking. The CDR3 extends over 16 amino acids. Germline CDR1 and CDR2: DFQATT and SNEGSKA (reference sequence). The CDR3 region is CSALGTSGRYIDTQYF.

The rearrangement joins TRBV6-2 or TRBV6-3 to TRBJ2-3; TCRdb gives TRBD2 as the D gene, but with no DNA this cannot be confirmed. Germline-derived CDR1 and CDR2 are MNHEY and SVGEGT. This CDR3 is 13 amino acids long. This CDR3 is CASSYRAADTQYF.

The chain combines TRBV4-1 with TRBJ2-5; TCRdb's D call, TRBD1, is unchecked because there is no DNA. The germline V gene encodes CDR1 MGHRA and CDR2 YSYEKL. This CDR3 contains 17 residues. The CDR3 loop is CASSHPGPAGLKETQYF.

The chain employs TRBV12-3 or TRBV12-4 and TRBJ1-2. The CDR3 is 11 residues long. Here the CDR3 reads CASSQDWGYTF.

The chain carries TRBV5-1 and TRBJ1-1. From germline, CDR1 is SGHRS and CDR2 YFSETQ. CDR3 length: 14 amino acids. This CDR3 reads CASSLRFAAAEAFF.

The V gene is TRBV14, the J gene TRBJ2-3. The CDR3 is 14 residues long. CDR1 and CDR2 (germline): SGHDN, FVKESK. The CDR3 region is CASSRLPSTDTQYF.

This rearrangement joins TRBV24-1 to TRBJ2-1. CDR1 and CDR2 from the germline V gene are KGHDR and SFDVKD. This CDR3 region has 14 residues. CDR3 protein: CATASEEPYNEQFF.